These 7 T cell receptor beta chains share one sample of origin, sequenced in a study of CD8+ T cells in alopecia areata. cDNA reverse transcribed from extracted RNA served as the sequencing template. Sequencing used immunoSEQ multiplex PCR; TCRdb keeps in-frame clones, though not all of them. The table has approximately 99,000 clones, approximately 59% seen once; the top ten hold 20%. Specimen: CD8+ T cells sorted from blood. The receptors here all came from a human donor in good health.

This clone was seen ten or more times. J is TRBJ2-2 and V is TRBV6-5; D perhaps matches TRBD1 (6 bases). The ends were cut back, 5 bases at V and 9 bases at J, with 16 bases in the middle. Germline V gene sequence: CDR1 MNHEY, CDR2 SVGAGI. The CDR3 sequence is 14 residues long. CDR3 in DNA: TGTGCCAGCAGTGAAGGGGCAGGGGCCAGGGAGCTGTTTTTT. Protein sequence: CASSEGAGARELFF.

CDR3 protein: CASSLDGSPYEQYF. CDR3 DNA: TGTGCCAGCAGTTTAGACGGCAGCCCCTACGAGCAGTACTTC. The chain has TRBV28 and TRBJ2-7; D not certain. CDR3 length: 14 residues. Germline V gene data show CDR1 as MDHEN and CDR2 as SYDVKM. V was cut by 2 bases and J by 2 bases, with 10 bases left in between.

J is TRBJ1-5 and V is TRBV13, with D unclear. Germline V gene lookup returns CDR1 PRHDT and CDR2 FYEKMQ (reference sequence). Trimming took off 0 bases at V and 4 bases at J, with 4 bases between the two ends. The CDR3 runs to 13 residues. The CDR3 region has the DNA TGTGCCAGCAGCTTAGGAGTAAATCAGCCCCAGCATTTT. Encoded protein: CASSLGVNQPQHF.

This chain joins TRBV9 and TRBJ1-2, with D unresolved. CDR1 SGDLS and CDR2 YYNGEE come from the germline V gene. The length of the CDR3 is 13 residues. V lost 5 bases and J lost 2, with 10 bases in between. CDR3 in amino acids: CASSHDGNYGYTF. The CDR3 bases are TGTGCCAGCAGTCACGACGGGAACTATGGCTACACCTTC.

This clone was detected a few times. This sequence joins TRBV11-2 and TRBJ2-3; no clear D. The CDR3 extends over 13 amino acids. Germline values: CDR1 SGHAT, CDR2 FQNNGV. V lost 8 bases, J lost 5 bases, and 14 bases lay in between. The chain's CDR3 is CASRPPAEDTQYF. In DNA, the CDR3 is TGTGCCAGCCGTCCCCCCGCCGAAGATACGCAGTATTTT.

This clone turned up a few times. The CDR3 reads CASSLRVDGRETQYF. CDR3 nucleotide sequence: TGTGCCAGCAGCTTAAGGGTGGACGGCAGAGAGACCCAGTACTTC. The genes are TRBV7-9 and TRBJ2-5; D is ambiguous. Trimming shortened V by 2 bases and J by 4 bases, and 14 bases separated the two germline ends. The CDR3 sequence is 15 residues long. Germline CDR1 reads SEHNR; CDR2 reads FQNEAQ (reference sequence).

The chain is built from TRBV7-8 and TRBJ1-5; 7 bases map to TRBD1. V gave up 5 bases and J gave up 2 bases; unmatched junction bases: 3. There are 14 residues in the CDR3. Germline lookup yields CDR1 SGHVS and CDR2 FQNEAQ. CDR3 sequence reads: CASSNGQGNQPQHF. The DNA of the CDR3 is TGTGCCAGCAGCAATGGACAGGGCAATCAGCCCCAGCATTTT. The full variable domain, its missing parts supplied by reference TRBV7-8 and TRBJ1-5, is GAGVSQSPRYKVAKRGQDVALRCDPISGHVSLFWYQQALGQGPEFLTYFQNEAQLDKSGLPSDRFFAERPEGSVSTLKIQRTQQEDSAVYLCASSNGQGNQPQHFGDGTRLSIL.